This TCR beta chain originates from a study of T cell repertoires in cytomegalovirus infection. Study in general: As its CMV epitopes, the study selected recently identified HLA-C-restricted and well-studied HLA-B-restricted targets. Indicated by public TCR beta signatures were CMV infection and matching HLA type. The study, taken as a whole, reports: Clonotype analysis showed dominance of the ex vivo response by HLA-C-restricted CMV-specific TCR beta clonotypes. CMV carriers having the relevant HLA were flagged by cumulative public TCR beta family frequency.

This clonotype was detected ten times or more. The antigen is not known. Deletions cut 7 bases from V and 5 bases from J, with 17 bases between. Germline V gene data show CDR1 as MDHEN and CDR2 as SYDVKM. The CDR3 is 14 amino acids. TCRdb redid the calling of the reads with MiXCR, one entry per CDR3 protein. This table has about 71,000 distinct CDR3 sequences, 20% to 25% appearing once. The TCR was taken from a human donor in good health (CMV status not recorded). Some clones in this sample may be carry-over from other donors' samples. The chain has TRBV28 and TRBJ1-2; a possible D gene is TRBD1 (5 bases). The sample here was CD8+ T cells from cultured PBMCs, taken from culture after CMV antigen stimulation. The DNA of the CDR3 is TGTGCCAGCACCTCCCTGGGGGGTTTTTATGGCTACACCTTC. As protein: CASTSLGGFYGYTF.